These 27 T cell receptor beta chains came from one sample sequenced in a study of blood T cell repertoires in COVID-19 (dated by TCRdb to about 2020). Library method: the immunoSEQ multiplex PCR assay. Not all clones reach the TCRdb copy of this immuneACCESS table, which keeps in-frame sequences only. Checked studies attribute under half of the gap to unresolved V genes and leave the rest unexplained. Across this sample there are 120,000 or so clones, with around 88% seen only once. The ten most abundant clones make up 0.88% of the sample. Sequenced material: peripheral blood. These receptors all come from a woman aged 45-59 years with active or convalescent COVID-19.

This rearrangement joins TRBV27 to TRBJ2-1, with D tentatively TRBD2 (5 bases). The germline V gene has CDR1 MNHEY and CDR2 SMNVEV (reference sequence). The CDR3 sequence is 17 residues long. V gave up 5 bases and J gave up 4 bases, with 21 bases separating them. The CDR3 sequence is CASSRAQPRRGYNEQFF. The CDR3, as DNA: TGTGCCAGCAGTCGCGCGCAGCCTAGGAGAGGGTACAATGAGCAGTTCTTC.

The chain carries TRBV7-2 and TRBJ1-5; D is possibly TRBD1 (6 bases). Germline CDR1 reads SGHTA; CDR2 reads FQGNSA. There are 13 residues in the CDR3. V lost 5 bases and J lost 7, with 12 bases in between. The CDR3 here is CASSPDGGQPQHF. As DNA, the CDR3 is TGTGCCAGCAGCCCGGATGGGGGCCAGCCCCAGCATTTT.

The V and J genes are TRBV4-2 and TRBJ2-2, with D uncertain. The germline V gene has CDR1 LGHNA and CDR2 YNFKEQ. Trimming left V 0 bases short and J 5 bases short, with 16 bases between. The CDR3 covers 17 residues. The CDR3 DNA reads as TGTGCCAGCAGCCAAGAGTTGACTGCCCGAACAACCGGGGAGCTGTTTTTT. Its translation is CASSQELTARTTGELFF.

This chain links TRBV11-3 with TRBJ2-3, with a possible D match to TRBD2 (6 bases). V was shortened by 5 bases and J by 2 bases, with 11 bases between the two germline ends. The V gene's germline CDR1 is SGHNT and CDR2 YENEEA. This CDR3 comprises 14 residues. The CDR3 loop reads CASSPGGPTDTQYF. The CDR3 DNA reads TGTGCCAGCAGCCCAGGAGGGCCCACAGATACGCAGTATTTT.

V usage is TRBV28 and J usage is TRBJ2-7; 8 bases match TRBD2. Looked up from germline, CDR1 is MDHEN and CDR2 is SYDVKM. V dropped 9 bases and J dropped 3; count of bases not matched to a gene: 13. This CDR3 is 15 amino acids long. The CDR3 DNA reads TGTGCCAGTCTCTCACTTGCGGGAGGAAACTACGAGCAGTACTTC. Its translation is CASLSLAGGNYEQYF.

The chain joins TRBV9 to TRBJ2-3, with a possible D match to TRBD1 (7 bases). Between the trimmed V and J ends, which lost 4 bases and 3 bases, there was a span of 15 bases. The CDR3 spans 15 residues. The germline gives CDR1 SGDLS, CDR2 YYNGEE. The CDR3 nucleotides are TGTGCCAGCAGCCCCCGACAGGGAGGTACAGATACGCAGTATTTT. Its translation is CASSPRQGGTDTQYF.

V usage is TRBV2 and J usage is TRBJ1-2; a weak D match, TRBD1 (5 bases). Between the trimmed V and J ends, which lost 1 base and 8 bases, there was a span of 14 bases. The CDR3 consists of 14 residues. Germline V gene data show CDR1 as SNHLY and CDR2 as FYNNEI. The CDR3, as DNA: TGTGCCAGCAGTGAAGTTCGCGGCGACAGCGGCTACACCTTC. It specifies CASSEVRGDSGYTF.

This clone turned up a few times. This rearrangement joins TRBV28 to TRBJ1-6; maybe TRBD1 (5 bases). Germline CDR1 is MDHEN and CDR2 is SYDVKM. This CDR3 is 20 amino acids long. The germline V and J ends were trimmed by 5 bases and 2 bases, with 25 bases remaining between them. CDR3 region: CASSETGLSIPAPYNSPLHF. The CDR3 DNA is TGTGCCAGCAGTGAGACGGGACTCAGTATCCCAGCACCCTATAATTCACCCCTCCACTTT.

The chain recombines TRBV6-5 with TRBJ2-5; the D gene is possibly TRBD2 (5 bases). V was pared by 2 bases and J by 4 bases, with 17 bases between. There are 16 residues in the CDR3. Germline V gene sequence: CDR1 MNHEY, CDR2 SVGAGI. The CDR3 here is CASSYGFGRGGETQYF. CDR3 DNA sequence: TGTGCCAGCAGTTACGGGTTCGGTCGGGGTGGAGAGACCCAGTACTTC.

This clone was counted a few times. The V and J genes are TRBV4-3 and TRBJ1-6, with D unclear. The CDR3 covers 14 residues. Per germline, CDR1 LGHNA and CDR2 YSLEER. With 0 bases removed from V and 5 bases from J, the gap between germline ends came to 5 bases. The CDR3 loop reads CASSQDLDNSPLHF. CDR3 nucleotide sequence: TGCGCCAGCAGCCAAGATCTCGATAATTCACCCCTCCACTTT.

V usage is TRBV2 and J usage is TRBJ2-5, with D uncertain. The V end was cut by 7 bases, the J end by 1 base, with 10 bases between. Germline V gene data show CDR1 as SNHLY and CDR2 as FYNNEI. The CDR3 runs to 13 residues. CDR3 region: CASNGGTQETQYF. The CDR3, as DNA: TGTGCCAGCAACGGTGGTACCCAAGAGACCCAGTACTTC.

V gene TRBV7-9 combines with J gene TRBJ1-4; 7 positions match TRBD1. V was pared by 6 bases and J by 4 bases, with 8 bases of the junction left unmatched. This CDR3 is 15 amino acids long. Germline V lookup: CDR1 SEHNR, CDR2 FQNEAQ (reference sequence). The DNA for the CDR3 is TGTGCCAGCAGTCGGGAGTCAGGGGGTAATGAAAAACTGTTTTTT. Translating it yields CASSRESGGNEKLFF. Filled out from reference TRBV7-9 and TRBJ1-4, the complete variable domain reads DTGVSQNPRHKITKRGQNVTFRCDPISEHNRLYWYRQTLGQGPEFLTYFQNEAQLEKSRLLSDRFSAERPKGSFSTLEIQRTEQGDSAMYLCASSRESGGNEKLFFGSGTQLSVL.

The chain recombines TRBV15 with TRBJ2-7; 8 bases are shared with TRBD1. CDR3 length equals 14 residues. V shed 0 bases and J 6 bases; nucleotides not matched to a gene: 4. The germline gives CDR1 LNHNV, CDR2 YYDKDF (reference sequence). The CDR3 DNA sequence: TGTGCCACCAGCAGAGACAGGGGGCATCTCGAGCAGTACTTC. It is translated as CATSRDRGHLEQYF.

The chain recombines TRBV11-2 with TRBJ2-7; 7 bases line up with TRBD2. The CDR3 is made up of 15 amino acids. The V gene end was trimmed by 1 base and the J gene end by 7 bases; junction bases not matched to a gene: 10. Germline assignment: CDR1 SGHAT and CDR2 FQNNGV. The CDR3 loop reads CASSLGFLDGGEQYF. The CDR3 DNA reads TGTGCCAGCAGCTTAGGTTTCCTTGACGGGGGGGAGCAGTACTTC.

This clone was seen only a few times. The rearrangement uses TRBV24-1 and TRBJ2-7; 11 nucleotides agree with TRBD2. J lost 5 bases, V lost 3 bases, and 8 bases had no gene match. Germline CDR1 is KGHDR and CDR2 is SFDVKD. The CDR3 has 16 amino acids. The CDR3: CATSDNISGRANEQYF. CDR3 nucleotide sequence: TGTGCCACCAGTGATAATATTAGCGGGAGGGCCAACGAGCAGTACTTC.

This clone was picked up one time. The chain carries TRBV7-8 and TRBJ2-7; D call uncertain. V was pared by 5 bases and J by 1 base, with 9 bases between. Germline V CDR1 and CDR2: SGHVS, FQNEAQ. The CDR3 has 13 amino acids. CDR3 sequence (DNA): TGTGCCAGCAGCCTCATCGGTTCCTACGAGCAGTACTTC. Translating gives CASSLIGSYEQYF.

The chain employs TRBV7-9 and TRBJ2-1; a weak D match, TRBD1 (6 bases). This CDR3 has 13 residues. In germline, CDR1 is SEHNR, CDR2 FQNEAQ (reference sequence). Trimming removed 0 bases from V and 10 bases from J, with 10 bases in between. Here the CDR3 reads CASSLAHRGEQFF. The DNA of the CDR3 is TGTGCCAGCAGCTTAGCCCATAGGGGGGAGCAGTTCTTC. Filled out from reference TRBV7-9 and TRBJ2-1, the complete variable domain reads DTGVSQNPRHKITKRGQNVTFRCDPISEHNRLYWYRQTLGQGPEFLTYFQNEAQLEKSRLLSDRFSAERPKGSFSTLEIQRTEQGDSAMYLCASSLAHRGEQFFGPGTRLTVL.

As DNA, the CDR3 is TGTGCCAGCAGTTTAACAGGGGTGGGATTCAGCAGAGAGCAGTACTTC. Translated, it gives CASSLTGVGFSREQYF. This chain connects TRBV28 to TRBJ2-7; 7 nucleotides line up with TRBD1. Germline V CDR1 and CDR2: MDHEN, SYDVKM. The CDR3 spans 16 residues. The V and J ends lost 2 bases and 7 bases, in that order; junction bases with no gene match: 14.

This chain links TRBV7-9 with TRBJ2-6; TRBD1 aligns across 9 bases. After removal of 5 bases from V and 1 base from J, the junction contained 9 bases not matched to a gene. Germline V gene sequence: CDR1 SEHNR, CDR2 FQNEAQ (reference sequence). This CDR3 comprises 18 residues. The CDR3 nucleotides are TGTGCCAGCAGCCACACGGGACAGGGATCATCTGGGGCCAACGTCCTGACTTTC. Translation: CASSHTGQGSSGANVLTF.

This chain joins TRBV6-5 and TRBJ2-5; 9 nucleotides match TRBD2. Germline values: CDR1 MNHEY, CDR2 SVGAGI. V was clipped by 7 bases and J by 5 bases; unmatched bases: 5. The CDR3 totals 13 residues. In nucleotides, the CDR3 is TGTGCCAGCACTAGCGGGACGTGGGAGACCCAGTACTTC. Amino acids: CASTSGTWETQYF.

The chain uses TRBV4-1 and TRBJ1-5; D gene unclear. Germline V gene data show CDR1 as MGHRA and CDR2 as YSYEKL. Trimming shortened V by 2 bases and J by 1 base, and 12 bases separated the two germline ends. The CDR3 totals 16 residues. For the CDR3, the DNA is TGCGCCAGCAGCCAATACTCGACGGGGAGCAATCAGCCCCAGCATTTT. Translating it yields CASSQYSTGSNQPQHF.

The rearrangement uses TRBV7-9 and TRBJ1-2, with TRBD1 matching over 10 bases. This CDR3 has 16 amino acids. V shed 5 bases, J shed 8 bases, and the junction held 14 bases outside the gene matches. CDR1 is SEHNR and CDR2 is FQNEAQ in the germline V gene (reference sequence). CDR3 loop: CASSHGTGAPSSGYTF. In DNA, the CDR3 is TGTGCCAGCAGCCACGGGACAGGGGCCCCCTCTTCAGGCTACACCTTC.

The chain uses TRBV5-1 and TRBJ2-3; 16 positions agree with TRBD2. Germline CDR1 reads SGHRS; CDR2 reads YFSETQ. This CDR3 has 17 amino acids. V lost 4 bases to trimming and J lost 5 bases; unmatched junction nucleotides: 7. CDR3 sequence reads: CASSPGLAGGRGDTQYF. CDR3 bases: TGCGCCAGCAGCCCGGGACTAGCGGGAGGGCGGGGAGATACGCAGTATTTT.

This clone has only a few counts. The V and J genes are TRBV25-1 and TRBJ1-1, with D possibly being TRBD1 (6 bases). Per the germline V gene, CDR1 is MGHDK and CDR2 is SYGVNS. The CDR3 has 14 residues. V was trimmed by 6 bases and J by 6 bases, leaving 17 bases between them. The CDR3 DNA reads TGTGCCAGCAGGGAGACTAACAGGGCCGCTGAAGCTTTCTTT. Its protein is CASRETNRAAEAFF.

J is TRBJ2-3 and V is TRBV24-1; tentatively, D is TRBD2 (6 bases). The germline V and J ends were trimmed by 9 bases and 8 bases, with 23 bases remaining between them. This CDR3 is built from 15 residues. CDR1 KGHDR and CDR2 SFDVKD come from the germline V gene. CDR3 nucleotide sequence: TGTGCCACCTCGGCCCTTTGCTGGCGGGGTGTTACGCAGTATTTT. Its protein product is CATSALCWRGVTQYF.

The chain links TRBV24-1 to TRBJ1-1; D unresolved. The V end lost 3 bases, the J end lost 1 base, and 5 bases lay between the germline ends. This CDR3 has 13 residues. From germline, CDR1 is KGHDR and CDR2 SFDVKD. The CDR3 DNA is TGTGCCACCAGTGATGGGAGGAACACTGAAGCTTTCTTT. Translated, it gives CATSDGRNTEAFF.

This chain connects TRBV7-9 to TRBJ2-3; 9 bases map to TRBD1. Trimming took 5 bases from V and 0 from J; bases not matched to a gene: 6. Germline V lookup: CDR1 SEHNR, CDR2 FQNEAQ (reference sequence). The CDR3 is made up of 16 amino acids. This chain's CDR3 is CASSQQGAISTDTQYF. The CDR3 DNA reads as TGTGCCAGCAGCCAACAGGGGGCGATTAGCACAGATACGCAGTATTTT.